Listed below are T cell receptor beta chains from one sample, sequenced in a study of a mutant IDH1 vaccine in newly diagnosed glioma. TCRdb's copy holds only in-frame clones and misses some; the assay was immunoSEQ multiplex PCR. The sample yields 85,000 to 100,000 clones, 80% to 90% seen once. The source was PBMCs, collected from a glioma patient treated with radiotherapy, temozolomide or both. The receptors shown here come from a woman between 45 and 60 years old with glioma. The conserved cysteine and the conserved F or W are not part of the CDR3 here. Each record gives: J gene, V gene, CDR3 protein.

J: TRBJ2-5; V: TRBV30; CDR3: AWTSGTRQVETQY
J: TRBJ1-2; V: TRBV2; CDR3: ASEGSYGYT
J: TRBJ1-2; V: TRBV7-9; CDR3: ASSQDSNYGYT
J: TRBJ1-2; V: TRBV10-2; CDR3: ASSGGDRVYGYT
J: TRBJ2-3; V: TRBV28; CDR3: ASSPHGGGTDTQY
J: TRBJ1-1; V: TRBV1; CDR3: TSSQGTNTEAF
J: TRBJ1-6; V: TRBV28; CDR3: ASASLRSYNSPLH
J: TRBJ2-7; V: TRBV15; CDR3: ATSRDRTGFYEQY
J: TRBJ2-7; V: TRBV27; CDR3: ASSPRLALRSYEQY
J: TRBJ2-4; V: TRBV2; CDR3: ASSSGAKNIQY
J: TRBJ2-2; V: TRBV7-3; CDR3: ASSPHRIPGELF
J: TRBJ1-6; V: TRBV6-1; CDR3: ASSDGYNSPLH
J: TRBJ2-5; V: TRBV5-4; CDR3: ASTQGPGETQY
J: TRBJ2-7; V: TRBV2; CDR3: ASSRARYEQY
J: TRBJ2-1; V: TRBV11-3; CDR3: ASSLSVAVYNEQF
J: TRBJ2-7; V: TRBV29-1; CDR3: SVEGRSPTGSDYPYEQY
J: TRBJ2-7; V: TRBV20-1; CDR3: SASPAEQY
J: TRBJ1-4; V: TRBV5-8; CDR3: ASSQGQARTNEKLF
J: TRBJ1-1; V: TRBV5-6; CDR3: ASSLRGRSEAF
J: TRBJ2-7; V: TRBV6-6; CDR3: ASSRNTGDEQY
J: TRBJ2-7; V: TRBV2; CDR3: ASSEWAGTNEQY
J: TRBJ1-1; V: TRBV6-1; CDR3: ASSLGGSDTEAF
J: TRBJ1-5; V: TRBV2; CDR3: ASKRAQGAQH
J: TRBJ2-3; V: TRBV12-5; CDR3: ASGTWTGRGTDTQY
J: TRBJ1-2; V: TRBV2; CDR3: ASSARFFNYGYT
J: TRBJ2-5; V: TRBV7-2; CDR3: ASSLSLAGGGETQY
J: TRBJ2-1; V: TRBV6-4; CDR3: ASRGQHSSYNEQF
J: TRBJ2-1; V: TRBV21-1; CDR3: ASSKEDSGAYNEQF
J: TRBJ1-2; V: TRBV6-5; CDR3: ASSYSFRVSNYGYT
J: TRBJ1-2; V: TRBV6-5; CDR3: ASSSQGGGYT
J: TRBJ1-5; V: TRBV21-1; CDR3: ASSNEQGAQH
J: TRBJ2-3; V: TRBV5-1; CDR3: ASSLVGLRTDTQY
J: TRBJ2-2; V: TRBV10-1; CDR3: ASSELPDPRTGELF
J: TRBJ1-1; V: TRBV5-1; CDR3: ASSARQGGTEAF
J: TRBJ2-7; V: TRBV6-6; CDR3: ASSYFAGAGNEQY
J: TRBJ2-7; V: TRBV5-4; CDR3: ASSLDPRTSGVGEQY
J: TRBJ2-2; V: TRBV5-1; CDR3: ASSLDVGGNTGELF
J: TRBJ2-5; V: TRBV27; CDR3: ASSSVGGRWETQY
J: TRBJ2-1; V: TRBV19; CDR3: ASSTSSYNEQF
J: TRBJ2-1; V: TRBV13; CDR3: ASRRADGGNEQF
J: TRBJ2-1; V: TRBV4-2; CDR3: ASSSWGSAGEQF
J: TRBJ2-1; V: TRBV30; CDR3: AWSQTGWGDEQF
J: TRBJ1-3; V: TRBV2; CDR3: ASIGGNSGNTIY
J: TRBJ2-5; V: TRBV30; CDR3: AWRDTGQPQETQY
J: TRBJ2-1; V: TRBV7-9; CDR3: ASSLTYNEQF
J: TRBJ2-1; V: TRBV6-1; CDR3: ASEPGHLYNEQF
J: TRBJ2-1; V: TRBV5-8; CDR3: ASSFWTSGSYNEQF
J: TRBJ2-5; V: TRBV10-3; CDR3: AISEAPTEYQETQY
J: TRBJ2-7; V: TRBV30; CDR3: AWTNLVGTGDYEQY
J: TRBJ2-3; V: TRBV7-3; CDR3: ASSLSSGRFADTQY
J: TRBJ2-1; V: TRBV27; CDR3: ASSSLGGREF
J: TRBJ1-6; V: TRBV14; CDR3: ASSQTGGSPLH
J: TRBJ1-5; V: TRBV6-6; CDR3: ASTEEGEPQH
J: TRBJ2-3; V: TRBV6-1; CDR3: ASKLAQLRADTQY